The text below deals with one T cell receptor beta chain. Its antigen is unknown. Per-base quality was not reported, and no clone a single base away is much larger than it. Germline trimming amounts to 6 bases on V and 7 bases on J, with 11 as the count of junction bases outside the gene matches. Taken from the germline V gene (reference sequence), the CDR1 and CDR2 loops are LNHNV and YYDKDF. From the cysteine through the phenylalanine, the CDR3 covers 14 amino acids. Of the read, only the CDR3 DNA is kept; its 42 bases are in frame from base 1. This specimen comes from a study of blood T cell repertoires in COVID-19 (TCRdb year 2020). About the investigation overall: Collaborator samples came from the United States, Italy and Spain and covered acute and convalescent phases of COVID-19. The prospective study material was composed of cDNA or gDNA derived from T cells, B-cell-depleted T cells, or PBMCs. The dataset comprised deeply sampled blood TCRbeta repertoires from subjects exposed to, actively infected with, or recovered from COVID-19. The repertoires were released in a freely available public database intended as a resource for research on the immune response to SARS-CoV-2. The samples were drawn from the first 160 participants of the ongoing ImmuneRACE study and from over 950 subjects provided by 6 global collaborators. The sample metadata nearly always contained a de-identified subject ID, COVID-19 status, age in years and sex. Where HLA class I and class II types were available, the types were taken from metadata supplied by the sample provider, not from assay-based typing. Study-level results and caveats: Clinical and demographic metadata were provided uncurated, with the amount varying by source and participant.

Whole blood was collected in K2EDTA tubes by collaborating institutions according to the institutions' own protocols. For TCRbeta analysis, collaborators shipped samples as frozen whole blood, isolated PBMCs, or DNA extracted from either of those sample types. TCRbeta CDR3 regions were amplified from genomic DNA using the immunoSEQ Assay, a bias-controlled multiplex PCR. Under the source paper's analysis protocol: The number of nucleated cells in each sample was estimated from the amplification of reference gene primers within the assay. To quantify the absolute abundance of each unique TCRbeta CDR3 rearrangement, sequence reads were collapsed and filtered. Productive Simpson clonality was computed per sample as the square root of Simpson's diversity index over productive rearrangements. This is the immuneACCESS table as TCRdb keeps it, with only in-frame sequences that have V and J called. A part of the clones is gone; compared with another copy, unresolved V genes explain less than half, and the rest is unexplained. D and trimming were read from the DNA, whereas the V and J calls and clone size are those reported in that table. Recorded for this sample are 80,000 to 95,000 clones; 85% of them occurred a single time. The top ten clones comprise over 35% of the sample.

The sequenced material came from peripheral blood. This sequence was found in a man older than 75 with acute or convalescent COVID-19. The chain is encoded by TRBV15 joined to TRBJ2-5; the central 7 bases match TRBD2. The bases are TGTGCCACCAGTAGTCCGCAAGTAGCGGGGACCCAGTACTTC. Its translation is CATSSPQVAGTQYF. Extended through the reference TRBV15 and TRBJ2-5 proteins, this CDR3 yields the full variable domain: DAMVIQNPRYQVTQFGKPVTLSCSQTLNHNVMYWYQQKSSQAPKLLFHYYDKDFNNEADTPDNFQSRRPNTSFCFLDIRSPGLGDTAMYLCATSSPQVAGTQYFGPGTRLLVL.